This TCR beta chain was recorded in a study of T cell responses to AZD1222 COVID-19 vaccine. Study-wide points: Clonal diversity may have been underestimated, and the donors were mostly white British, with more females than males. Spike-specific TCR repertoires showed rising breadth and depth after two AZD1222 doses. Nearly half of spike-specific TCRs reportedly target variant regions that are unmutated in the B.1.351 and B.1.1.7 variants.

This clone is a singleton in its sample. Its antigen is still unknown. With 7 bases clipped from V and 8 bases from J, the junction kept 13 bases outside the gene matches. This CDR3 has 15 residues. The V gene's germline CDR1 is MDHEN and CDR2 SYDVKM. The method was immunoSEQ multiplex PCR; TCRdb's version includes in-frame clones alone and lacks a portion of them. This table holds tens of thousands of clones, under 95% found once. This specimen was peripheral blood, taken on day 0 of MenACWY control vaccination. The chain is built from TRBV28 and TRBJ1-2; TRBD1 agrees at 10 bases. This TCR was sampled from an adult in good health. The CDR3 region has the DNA TGTGCCAGCACCCCTCGGACAGGGGGGCCCTTAGGCTACACCTTC. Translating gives CASTPRTGGPLGYTF.